This T cell receptor beta chain is drawn from a study of shared clonotypes between healthy human individuals. Study conclusions and caveats: Larger estimated richness was generally recorded for naive subsets relative to memory subsets. For naive CD4 cells, approximately 4.8% of clonotypes were shared across a handful of donors. Non-shared clonotypes had lower generation probabilities than clonotypes shared by all four sorted-subset donors.

Sequenced by immunoSEQ multiplex PCR; TCRdb stores in-frame clones only, minus some. Here the sample spans about 980,000 clones, 60% to 85% being singletons. This clone came up once. Its specificity is not known. Germline assignment: CDR1 SGHNT and CDR2 YYREEE (reference sequence). Trimming pared 4 bases from V and 1 base from J, leaving 11 bases between. This CDR3 is built from 15 residues. CD4+ cells underwent separation, giving CD45RA+ naive and CD45RA-negative memory subsets. The rearrangement uses TRBV5-4 and TRBJ2-2, with D possibly called TRBD1 or TRBD2 (6 bases each). What was sequenced was memory CD4+ T cells sorted from blood. As for subset: CD45RA-negative fraction. The receptor comes from a young man in good health. The CDR3 is CASSPRGQNTGELFF. As DNA, the CDR3 is TGTGCCAGCAGCCCGCGGGGACAGAACACCGGGGAGCTGTTTTTT. Combining the CDR3 with reference TRBV5-4 and TRBJ2-2 gives the whole variable domain ETGVTQSPTHLIKTRGQQVTLRCSSQSGHNTVSWYQQALGQGPQFIFQYYREEENGRGNFPPRFSGLQFPNYSSELNVNALELDDSALYLCASSPRGQNTGELFFGEGSRLTVL.